Presented here are 9 T cell receptor beta chains from one specimen sequenced in a study of cytomegalovirus exposure and HLA in healthy donors. Profiled with immunoSEQ multiplex PCR; TCRdb holds only in-frame clones, not every one. The table records around 150,000 clones, 91% of them present only once. The sample taken for sequencing was PBMCs. All receptors derive from a man in his late teens or twenties in good health and CMV-seronegative.

The chain links TRBV10-1 to TRBJ1-2; D perhaps matches TRBD1 (6 bases). Deletions cut 5 bases from V and 4 bases from J, with 11 bases between. The germline V gene has CDR1 WNHNN and CDR2 SYGVQD (reference sequence). This CDR3 region has 13 residues. The CDR3 sequence: CASSPDRFYGYTF. CDR3 DNA: TGCGCCAGCAGTCCTGACAGGTTCTATGGCTACACCTTC.

This chain joins TRBV5-1 and TRBJ2-2, with D unclear. Germline V gene lookup returns CDR1 SGHRS and CDR2 YFSETQ. Trimming pared 1 base from V and 2 bases from J, leaving 6 bases between. The CDR3 covers 14 residues. CDR3 sequence: CASSLSSNTGELFF. The DNA of the CDR3 is TGCGCCAGCAGCTTGTCATCCAACACCGGGGAGCTGTTTTTT. Based on the CDR3 plus reference TRBV5-1 and TRBJ2-2, the full variable domain is KAGVTQTPRYLIKTRGQQVTLSCSPISGHRSVSWYQQTPGQGLQFLFEYFSETQRNKGNFPGRFSGRQFSNSRSEMNVSTLELGDSALYLCASSLSSNTGELFFGEGSRLTVL.

The genes are TRBV4-2 and TRBJ2-1, with D maybe TRBD1 (6 bases). The V end was cut by 1 base, the J end by 10 bases, with 11 bases between. The CDR3 runs 13 residues. Germline V gives CDR1 LGHNA, CDR2 YNFKEQ. This CDR3 is CASSQVDRNEQFF. CDR3 DNA sequence: TGTGCCAGCAGCCAAGTTGACAGGAACGAGCAGTTCTTC.

The chain employs TRBV7-9 and TRBJ1-5; possible D gene TRBD1, 6 bases. Deletions cut 5 bases from V and 7 bases from J, with 12 bases between. The germline gives CDR1 SEHNR, CDR2 FQNEAQ (reference sequence). The CDR3 loop spans 13 amino acids. The CDR3 sequence: CASSPGVGQPQHF. The CDR3 bases are TGTGCCAGCAGCCCAGGGGTGGGGCAGCCCCAGCATTTT.

This chain connects TRBV7-9 to TRBJ2-2; weak D call: TRBD2 (6 bases). Germline CDR1 SEHNR, CDR2 FQNEAQ (reference sequence). V dropped 5 bases and J dropped 0 bases, with 13 bases sitting between them. The CDR3 is made up of 16 amino acids. This chain's CDR3 is CASSPRAGANTGELFF. CDR3 DNA: TGTGCCAGCAGCCCCCGAGCGGGTGCGAACACCGGGGAGCTGTTTTTT.

This sequence joins TRBV5-4 and TRBJ1-2; D perhaps matches TRBD1 (5 bases). CDR1 is SGHNT, CDR2 YYREEE, per germline (reference sequence). V was pared by 7 bases and J by 4 bases, with 23 bases between. This CDR3 is built from 16 residues. The CDR3 sequence: CASRRSMGEGGYGYTF. DNA of the CDR3: TGTGCCAGCCGACGTTCTATGGGGGAGGGCGGCTATGGCTACACCTTC.

This chain links TRBV4-2 with TRBJ1-4; 9 nucleotides agree with TRBD1. This CDR3 spans 16 amino acids. V gave up 1 base and J gave up 6 bases; unmatched junction bases: 6. Germline V gene sequence: CDR1 LGHNA, CDR2 YNFKEQ. The CDR3 DNA reads TGTGCCAGCAGCCAAGCAACAGGGGGCGTCTATGAAAAACTGTTTTTT. It encodes CASSQATGGVYEKLFF.

V usage is TRBV5-8 and J usage is TRBJ2-5; weak D call: TRBD1 (6 bases). CDR3 size: 13 residues. V was cut by 7 bases and J by 1 base, with 11 bases left in between. Germline loops: CDR1 SGHTS, CDR2 YDEGEE. The CDR3 nucleotides read TGTGCCAGCGCGACAGGATTCCAAGAGACCCAGTACTTC. Translated, it gives CASATGFQETQYF.

The V call is TRBV19, the J call TRBJ2-3, with 7 bases fitting TRBD2. The trim removed 3 bases at V and 4 bases at J, leaving 16 bases unmatched. Per the germline V gene, CDR1 is LNHDA and CDR2 is SQIVND (reference sequence). This CDR3 is 18 amino acids long. The CDR3 sequence is CASSMGPRTGGRADTQYF. The CDR3 DNA reads TGTGCCAGTAGTATGGGCCCCCGGACTGGGGGGAGGGCAGATACGCAGTATTTT.